Listed here are 8 T cell receptor beta chains from one sample, sequenced in a study of cytomegalovirus exposure and HLA in healthy donors. Both 60 Vbeta primers and 13 Jbeta primers went into the PCR. The repertoire was sequenced with immunoSEQ multiplex PCR; TCRdb's copy has only in-frame clones and lacks some. Of about 110,000 clones listed, just over 15% are singletons. Sequenced: PBMCs. These receptors were obtained from a woman between 18 and 30 years old in good health and CMV-seronegative.

The chain links TRBV29-1 to TRBJ2-1; D may be TRBD2 (5 bases). Germline V gene lookup returns CDR1 SQVTM and CDR2 ANQGSEA. Trimming cost V 7 bases and J 4 bases, with 11 bases left between them. The CDR3 sequence is 12 residues long. The CDR3 reads CSAGLGYNEQFF. DNA for the CDR3: TGCAGCGCCGGACTTGGGTACAATGAGCAGTTCTTC.

This clone was recorded a few times. V usage is TRBV6-1 and J usage is TRBJ2-5; 9 bases align to TRBD1. The trim removed 10 bases at V and 1 base at J, leaving 7 bases unmatched. The germline gives CDR1 MNHNS, CDR2 SASEGT. The CDR3 is 14 amino acids. CDR3 bases: TGTGCCATCTCGCTGACAGGGGGCCAAGAGACCCAGTACTTC. It translates to CAISLTGGQETQYF.

J is TRBJ1-3 and V is TRBV2; TRBD1 aligns across 8 bases. The trim removed 3 bases at V and 4 bases at J, leaving 5 bases unmatched. The CDR3 has 15 amino acids. The germline V gene has CDR1 SNHLY and CDR2 FYNNEI. The CDR3 spells CASSDPDREGNTIYF. CDR3 in DNA: TGTGCCAGCAGTGATCCGGACAGGGAGGGAAACACCATATATTTT.

This clone occurred a few times. The chain employs TRBV10-3 and TRBJ2-4, with 7 nucleotides matching TRBD2. Looked up from germline, CDR1 is ENHRY and CDR2 is SYGVKD. There are 15 residues in the CDR3. The junction had 6 bases not matched to a gene; V was cut back by 0 bases and J by 7 bases. CDR3 sequence (DNA): TGTGCCATCAGTGAGTCGGGGCTAGCGGCGAACATTCAGTACTTC. Translation gives CAISESGLAANIQYF.

This clone was observed a handful of times. The chain combines TRBV2 with TRBJ1-2, with D unclear. Trimming took off 10 bases at V and 3 bases at J, with 12 bases between the two ends. CDR1 SNHLY and CDR2 FYNNEI come from the germline V gene. The CDR3 is 12 residues long. This CDR3 reads CANSITDYGYTF. The CDR3 DNA reads as TGTGCCAACTCAATCACCGACTATGGCTACACCTTC.

This clone was counted a few times. This chain joins TRBV9 and TRBJ2-1; 8 nucleotides agree with TRBD2. CDR3 size: 14 residues. Germline trimming cut 0 bases from V and 7 bases from J; bases unmatched to any gene: 3. The V gene's germline CDR1 is SGDLS and CDR2 YYNGEE. The CDR3: CASSVAGGPNEQFF. The DNA for the CDR3 is TGTGCCAGCAGCGTAGCGGGAGGGCCTAATGAGCAGTTCTTC. Filled out from reference TRBV9 and TRBJ2-1, the complete variable domain reads DSGVTQTPKHLITATGQRVTLRCSPRSGDLSVYWYQQSLDQGLQFLIQYYNGEERAKGNILERFSAQQFPDLHSELNLSSLELGDSALYFCASSVAGGPNEQFFGPGTRLTVL.

This clone has only a few counts. Different DNA sequences within this sample yield the same CDR3. The chain joins TRBV30 to TRBJ1-3; 9 bases are shared with TRBD1. The CDR3 is 14 amino acids. CDR1 is GTSNPN and CDR2 is SVGIG in the germline V gene (reference sequence). Trimming removed 5 bases from V and 2 bases from J; junction bases left unmatched: 4. This chain's CDR3 is CAWATGGTGNTIYF. The CDR3 DNA is TGTGCCTGGGCCACAGGGGGCACTGGAAACACCATATATTTT. Filled out from reference TRBV30 and TRBJ1-3, the complete variable domain reads SQTIHQWPATLVQPVGSPLSLECTVEGTSNPNLYWYRQAAGRGLQLLFYSVGIGQISSEVPQNLSASRPQDRQFILSSKKLLLSDSGFYLCAWATGGTGNTIYFGEGSWLTVV.

The chain combines TRBV5-1 with TRBJ2-3; possible D gene TRBD2, 6 bases. Trimming removed 3 bases from V and 1 base from J, with 12 bases in between. Per germline, CDR1 SGHRS and CDR2 YFSETQ. There are 15 residues in the CDR3. The CDR3 nucleotides read TGCGCCAGCAGCTCCGGACTACAGGGCACAGATACGCAGTATTTT. As protein: CASSSGLQGTDTQYF.